This passage covers 24 T cell receptor beta chains from one sample sequenced in a study of blood T cell repertoires in COVID-19. Libraries were prepared by immunoSEQ multiplex PCR; TCRdb keeps only in-frame clonotypes and omits some of them. The table has around 400,000 clones, around 87% seen once. The specimen sequenced was peripheral blood. These receptor sequences come from a young woman with COVID-19, enrolled during active disease.

V gene TRBV28 combines with J gene TRBJ1-1; D gene uncertain. This CDR3 contains 12 residues. V was trimmed by 4 bases and J by 8 bases, leaving 11 bases between them. Per germline, CDR1 MDHEN and CDR2 SYDVKM. The CDR3: CASSSPAVEAFF. The CDR3 DNA follows: TGTGCCAGCAGTTCCCCCGCAGTCGAAGCTTTCTTT. Complete variable domain (other parts from reference TRBV28 and TRBJ1-1): DVKVTQSSRYLVKRTGEKVFLECVQDMDHENMFWYRQDPGLGLRLIYFSYDVKMKEKGDIPEGYSVSREKKERFSLILESASTNQTSMYLCASSSPAVEAFFGQGTRLTVV.

The chain carries TRBV9 and TRBJ1-5; 9 bases map to TRBD1. Germline CDR1 reads SGDLS; CDR2 reads YYNGEE. CDR3 size: 16 residues. The ends lost 0 bases at V and 6 bases at J; junction bases unmatched: 7. The CDR3 sequence is CASSVGLGQGLQPQHF. The CDR3 DNA sequence: TGTGCCAGCAGCGTAGGATTGGGACAGGGACTTCAGCCCCAGCATTTT.

CDR3 in amino acids: CASSLSGQGFNEQYF. In nucleotides, the CDR3 is TGTGCCAGCAGTTTATCCGGACAGGGGTTCAACGAGCAGTACTTC. The chain has TRBV27 and TRBJ2-7; 9 bases line up with TRBD1. J gave up 5 bases and V 0 bases, and 5 bases lay outside the gene matches. There are 15 residues in the CDR3. Per the germline V gene, CDR1 is MNHEY and CDR2 is SMNVEV (reference sequence).

This clone was observed a single time. The chain joins TRBV24-1 to TRBJ2-1; TRBD1 aligns across 10 bases. The CDR3 loop spans 15 amino acids. V was pared by 3 bases and J by 8 bases, with 6 bases of the junction left unmatched. Germline CDR1 KGHDR, CDR2 SFDVKD. CDR3 region: CATSDVGTGVDEQFF. The CDR3 region has the DNA TGTGCCACCAGTGATGTGGGGACAGGGGTCGATGAGCAGTTCTTC.

J is TRBJ1-2 and V is TRBV5-6, with D unclear. Germline V gives CDR1 SGHDT, CDR2 YYEEEE. Trimming left V 6 bases short and J 3 bases short, with 12 bases between. The CDR3 runs to 13 residues. This CDR3 reads CASTRETYYGYTF. CDR3 coding DNA: TGTGCCAGCACCCGGGAAACTTACTATGGCTACACCTTC. The whole variable domain, filled in from reference TRBV5-6 and TRBJ1-2, reads DAGVTQSPTHLIKTRGQQVTLRCSPKSGHDTVSWYQQALGQGPQFIFQYYEEEERQRGNFPDRFSGHQFPNYSSELNVNALLLGDSALYLCASTRETYYGYTFGSGTRLTVV.

This chain connects TRBV14 to TRBJ1-3; D gene unclear. The CDR3 length is 18 residues. Germline values: CDR1 SGHDN, CDR2 FVKESK. Trimming left V 4 bases short and J 0 bases short, with 19 bases between. The CDR3 loop is CASSRKSTKSSSGNTIYF. CDR3 nucleotide sequence: TGTGCCAGCAGCCGCAAATCGACCAAGTCTAGCTCTGGAAACACCATATATTTT.

This sequence joins TRBV10-3 and TRBJ2-6; TRBD1 matches 8 bases. Germline values: CDR1 ENHRY, CDR2 SYGVKD. The CDR3 has 18 amino acids. V lost 7 bases, J lost 4 bases, and 15 bases stayed unmatched. The CDR3 reads CAITGQGSHGGGANVLTF. CDR3 bases: TGTGCCATCACCGGACAGGGAAGTCATGGAGGAGGGGCCAACGTCCTGACTTTC.

The table lists this clone with a count of one. The chain is built from TRBV7-9 and TRBJ2-7; TRBD1 matches 9 bases. The CDR3 spans 16 residues. Germline V gene lookup returns CDR1 SEHNR and CDR2 FQNEAQ (reference sequence). V trimming: 3 bases; J trimming: 1 base; junction bases outside the gene matches: 7. The CDR3 region has the DNA TGTGCCAGCAGCTTGGTGGGACAGGGTGATTCCTACGAGCAGTACTTC. Translated: CASSLVGQGDSYEQYF.

The chain joins TRBV7-2 to TRBJ1-5; D uncertain. There are 13 residues in the CDR3. Per germline, CDR1 SGHTA and CDR2 FQGNSA. V gave up 8 bases and J gave up 0 bases, with 8 bases separating them. The CDR3 loop is CASGDYSNQPQHF. CDR3 bases: TGTGCCAGCGGAGACTATAGCAATCAGCCCCAGCATTTT.

The chain joins TRBV6-2 or TRBV6-3 to TRBJ2-7, with 7 bases that match TRBD1. The CDR3 length is 15 residues. Per the germline V gene, CDR1 is MNHEY and CDR2 is SVGEGT. With 0 bases clipped from V and 5 bases from J, the junction kept 7 bases outside the gene matches. CDR3 loop: CASSYSGQVNDEQYF. The CDR3 DNA follows: TGTGCCAGCAGTTACTCCGGACAGGTGAACGACGAGCAGTACTTC.

The chain employs TRBV12-3 or TRBV12-4 and TRBJ2-7, with a weak D call TRBD2 (6 bases). There are 12 residues in the CDR3. V shed 3 bases and J shed 10 bases, with 13 bases lying between them. CDR3 in amino acids: CASSFSGGDQYF. In nucleotides, the CDR3 is TGTGCCAGCAGTTTCAGTGGCGGGGATCAGTACTTC.

The chain uses TRBV20-1 and TRBJ1-3; D perhaps matches TRBD1 (5 bases). CDR3 length: 12 residues. Trimming cost V 3 bases and J 4 bases, with 7 bases left between them. The V gene's germline CDR1 is DFQATT and CDR2 SNEGSKA (reference sequence). Here the CDR3 reads CSASPGGNTIYF. DNA of the CDR3: TGCAGTGCTAGTCCAGGGGGAAACACCATATATTTT.

The chain uses TRBV7-2 and TRBJ2-3, with 9 bases lining up with TRBD2. The CDR3 is 15 residues long. Germline assignment: CDR1 SGHTA and CDR2 FQGNSA. V shed 4 bases and J 4 bases; nucleotides not matched to a gene: 6. For the CDR3, the DNA is TGTGCCAGCAGCTCCGGTGGCGGGAGGGCAGATACGCAGTATTTT. It encodes CASSSGGGRADTQYF.

V gene TRBV5-5 combines with J gene TRBJ1-4, with TRBD1 as a possible D gene (5 bases). The CDR3 loop spans 14 amino acids. Germline lookup yields CDR1 SGHKS and CDR2 YYEKEE (reference sequence). V was cut by 1 base and J by 5 bases, with 9 bases left in between. CDR3 sequence (DNA): TGTGCCAGCAGCTTGCTTCAGGGCAATGAAAAACTGTTTTTT. Residues: CASSLLQGNEKLFF.

The chain's CDR3 is CASSFPRQPQHF. The CDR3 DNA reads as TGTGCCAGCAGTTTTCCGCGGCAGCCCCAGCATTTT. This rearrangement joins TRBV12-3 or TRBV12-4 to TRBJ1-5; D not resolved. This CDR3 comprises 12 residues. Trimming removed 3 bases at V and 7 bases at J, with 7 bases between.

The chain combines TRBV25-1 with TRBJ1-6, with TRBD1 matching 7 bases. Germline V gene lookup returns CDR1 MGHDK and CDR2 SYGVNS. The CDR3 has 14 residues. The junction had 2 bases not matched to a gene; V was cut back by 4 bases and J by 5 bases. The CDR3 sequence: CASSGQGNNSPLHF. The CDR3 DNA reads TGTGCCAGCAGTGGACAGGGAAATAATTCACCCCTCCACTTT. The complete variable domain, with remaining parts taken from reference TRBV25-1 and TRBJ1-6, reads EADIYQTPRYLVIGTGKKITLECSQTMGHDKMYWYQQDPGMELHLIHYSYGVNSTEKGDLSSESTVSRIRTEHFPLTLESARPSHTSQYLCASSGQGNNSPLHFGNGTRLTVT.

The rearrangement links TRBV7-2 to TRBJ2-7, with 7 bases lining up with TRBD2. The V and J ends lost 1 base and 4 bases, in that order; junction bases with no gene match: 4. Germline CDR1 reads SGHTA; CDR2 reads FQGNSA. The CDR3 extends over 14 amino acids. Written as DNA, the CDR3 is TGTGCCAGCAGCTTAGAGGCGGGAGCATACGAGCAGTACTTC. This sequence encodes CASSLEAGAYEQYF.

The V call is TRBV3-1 (or the pseudogene TRBV3-2), the J call TRBJ2-3; the D gene is possibly TRBD2 (6 bases). Germline CDR1 LGHDT, CDR2 YNNKEL (reference sequence). Trimming took off 4 bases at V and 0 bases at J, with 14 bases between the two ends. The CDR3 sequence is 16 residues long. The chain's CDR3 is CASSRSSVTSTDTQYF. CDR3 bases: TGTGCCAGCAGCCGTTCTAGCGTTACTAGCACAGATACGCAGTATTTT.

The chain links TRBV10-3 to TRBJ2-7; D unclear. Trimming took off 3 bases at V and 3 bases at J, with 9 bases between the two ends. The germline gives CDR1 ENHRY, CDR2 SYGVKD. CDR3 length equals 13 residues. CDR3 in amino acids: CAISELVDYEQYF. CDR3 sequence (DNA): TGTGCCATCAGTGAATTGGTAGACTACGAGCAGTACTTC.

The chain employs TRBV5-1 and TRBJ1-5; the match to TRBD1 covers 11 bases. This CDR3 has 15 residues. J gave up 6 bases and V 5 bases, and 7 bases lay outside the gene matches. CDR1 and CDR2 from the germline V gene are SGHRS and YFSETQ. The CDR3 region is CASRPGQGDGQPQHF. The CDR3 DNA follows: TGCGCCAGCAGACCGGGACAGGGGGACGGTCAGCCCCAGCATTTT.

The CDR3 is CASSEDLPGGIGELFF. The CDR3 nucleotides read TGTGCCAGCAGTGAAGACCTGCCAGGGGGTATCGGGGAGCTGTTTTTT. The rearrangement joins TRBV6-1 to TRBJ2-2; 7 positions match TRBD1. This CDR3 contains 16 residues. Trimming removed 1 base from V and 7 bases from J; junction bases left unmatched: 9. CDR1 and CDR2 from the germline V gene are MNHNS and SASEGT.

The rearrangement uses TRBV28 and TRBJ1-4; maybe TRBD1 (6 bases). Germline V gene data show CDR1 as MDHEN and CDR2 as SYDVKM. V was cut by 2 bases and J by 5 bases, with 15 bases left in between. CDR3 length: 16 amino acids. CDR3 residues: CASSLGGFSGNEKLFF. DNA for the CDR3: TGTGCCAGCAGTTTAGGGGGCTTCTCCGGGAATGAAAAACTGTTTTTT.

The V gene is TRBV6-1, the J gene TRBJ2-1; D not resolved. V lost 1 base, J lost 4 bases, and 8 bases lay in between. CDR1 and CDR2 (germline): MNHNS, SASEGT. The CDR3 consists of 14 residues. CDR3 amino acids: CASSEVAGYNEQFF. The DNA for the CDR3 is TGTGCCAGCAGTGAAGTAGCCGGGTACAATGAGCAGTTCTTC.

Of note for this clone: Within the sample, other DNA sequences also encode this same CDR3. This rearrangement joins TRBV4-1 to TRBJ1-5; D is unclear. The CDR3 is 15 residues long. Trimming removed 1 base at V and 4 bases at J, with 11 bases between. Germline CDR1 is MGHRA and CDR2 is YSYEKL. The CDR3 nucleotides read TGCGCCAGCAGCCAAGTTCCAGGATCTAATCAGCCCCAGCATTTT. Encoded protein: CASSQVPGSNQPQHF.